Listed below are T cell receptor beta chains from one sample, sequenced in a study of beta chain features in type 1 diabetes. Clones were read by immunoSEQ multiplex PCR, and TCRdb kept only the in-frame ones, dropping some. The sample yields a few hundred thousand clones, around 24% seen once. The sequenced sample was naive CD4+ T cells from blood. These receptors were taken from a woman aged 30 to 39 with type 1 diabetes. Each CDR3 is given with its conserved first and last residue. Fields, in order: D gene, clone size, J gene, CDR3 length, V gene, CDR3 protein, CDR3 DNA. The D gene is left open where the match is weak. Not all rows give a size; the values are once, few, many and, for expanded clones, a class.

- few TRBJ2-2 15 TRBV30 CAWSVRRDPVGELFF TGTGCCTGGAGTGTACGGAGGGATCCGGTCGGGGAGCTGTTTTTT
TRBD1 - TRBJ1-2 11 TRBV19 CASGQGHGYTF TGTGCCAGTGGACAGGGGCATGGCTACACCTTC
- - TRBJ1-1 11 TRBV6-6 CASRVRSEAFF TGTGCCAGCAGGGTGAGGTCTGAAGCTTTCTTT
TRBD1 - TRBJ1-2 13 TRBV30 CAWSQDRGHGYTF TGTGCCTGGAGTCAGGACAGGGGGCATGGCTACACCTTC
TRBD2 few TRBJ2-2 16 TRBV7-3 CASSLQLADYTGELFF TGTGCCAGCAGCTTACAACTAGCGGACTACACCGGGGAGCTGTTTTTT
TRBD1 few TRBJ2-1 12 TRBV29-1 CSEGQANNEQFF TGCAGCGAGGGACAGGCAAACAATGAGCAGTTCTTC
- - TRBJ1-2 11 TRBV6-5 CACREFYGYTF TGTGCCTGTAGGGAGTTCTATGGCTACACCTTC
TRBD2 few TRBJ2-1 15 TRBV5-4 CASSLTSGLNNEQFF TGTGCCAGCAGTTTGACTAGCGGGCTGAACAATGAGCAGTTCTTC
- - TRBJ1-2 15 TRBV13 CASSLEEGISYGYTF TGTGCCAGCAGCTTAGAAGAGGGAATATCCTATGGCTACACCTTC
- - TRBJ1-1 14 TRBV7-9 CASSFDTMNTEAFF TGTGCCAGCAGCTTCGACACAATGAACACTGAAGCTTTCTTT
- - TRBJ2-7 14 TRBV28 CASRTAGGSYEQYF TGTGCCAGCAGGACGGCCGGGGGCTCCTACGAGCAGTACTTC
TRBD2 - TRBJ2-5 16 TRBV29-1 CSVEEGLAGEQETQYF TGCAGCGTTGAAGAAGGGCTAGCGGGAGAACAAGAGACCCAGTACTTC
- few TRBJ1-2 17 TRBV16 CASSRKPQTGQNYGYTF TGTGCCAGCAGCCGAAAACCCCAGACAGGACAGAACTATGGCTACACCTTC
- - TRBJ1-2 16 TRBV2 CASSEAIPTDYYGYTF TGTGCCAGCAGTGAAGCCATTCCGACAGATTACTATGGCTACACCTTC
- - TRBJ2-1 18 TRBV10-3 CAISESRVGHRAYNEQFF TGTGCCATCAGTGAGTCGAGGGTAGGTCATAGAGCCTACAATGAGCAGTTCTTC
- - TRBJ1-2 13 TRBV29-1 CSVGGNRNYGYTF TGCAGCGTTGGAGGGAACCGTAACTATGGCTACACCTTC
- - TRBJ2-2 14 TRBV18 CASSPPSSPGELFF TGTGCCAGCTCACCACCGTCTAGCCCCGGGGAGCTGTTTTTT
TRBD2 - TRBJ2-5 15 TRBV2 CASRRTSGPQETQYF TGTGCCAGCAGGAGGACTAGCGGGCCACAAGAGACCCAGTACTTC
- - TRBJ2-7 14 TRBV6-6 CASSNRVGTHEQYF TGTGCCAGCAGTAACAGGGTTGGGACCCACGAGCAGTACTTC
- - TRBJ2-7 16 TRBV4-1 CASSQVALASSYEQYF TGCGCCAGCAGCCAAGTAGCGCTAGCGAGTAGTTACGAGCAGTACTTC
- few TRBJ2-3 11 TRBV20-1 CSARDKDTQYF TGCAGTGCTAGAGATAAAGATACGCAGTATTTT
TRBD2 - TRBJ2-7 14 TRBV30 CAWSVSSGGYEQYF TGTGCCTGGAGTGTGTCTAGCGGGGGTTACGAGCAGTACTTC
TRBD1 - TRBJ2-5 16 TRBV6-9 CASRPSGTGGKETQYF TGTGCCAGCAGACCGTCCGGGACAGGGGGAAAAGAGACCCAGTACTTC
- - TRBJ1-1 13 TRBV29-1 CSVSNQQGTEAFF TGCAGCGTTTCTAACCAACAGGGCACTGAAGCTTTCTTT
TRBD2 - TRBJ2-7 15 TRBV7-3 CASSPSSGSTSEQYF TGTGCCAGCAGCCCATCTAGCGGGAGTACCTCCGAGCAGTACTTC
TRBD1 - TRBJ1-1 14 TRBV19 CASSLQGRSTEAFF TGTGCCAGTAGTCTACAGGGGCGAAGTACTGAAGCTTTCTTT
- - TRBJ2-2 14 TRBV30 CAWNRDSNTGELFF TGTGCCTGGAATCGAGACAGCAACACCGGGGAGCTGTTTTTT